This T cell receptor beta chain came from a study of blood T cell repertoires in COVID-19. The CDR3 runs 16 residues. From germline, CDR1 is SGHAT and CDR2 FQNNGV. The V end lost 0 bases, the J end lost 5 bases, and 16 bases lay between the germline ends. Method: immunoSEQ multiplex PCR; TCRdb's copy keeps in-frame clones and lacks some. The data hold fewer than 300,000 clones, with around 81% observed a single time. Source material: peripheral blood. The chain joins TRBV11-2 to TRBJ1-2, with D tentatively TRBD1 (6 bases). This sequence was found in a woman between 55 and 75 years old with active or convalescent COVID-19. The CDR3 region is CASSLDRQGRLYGYTF. The DNA of the CDR3 is TGTGCCAGCAGCTTAGATAGGCAGGGGCGACTATATGGCTACACCTTC.